These 19 T cell receptor beta chains came from one sample sequenced in a study of shared clonotypes between healthy human individuals. Using immunoSEQ multiplex PCR, the repertoire was profiled, and TCRdb retains in-frame clones only, with some absent. This sample yields 1.6 million or so clones, of which approximately 98.5% are seen a single time; approximately 0.4% belongs to the top ten. The material sequenced was naive CD4+ T cells sorted from blood. Subset noted: CD45RA+ positively selected. The receptors derive from a man aged 25-40 years in good health.

The J gene is TRBJ2-7, the V gene TRBV5-8; D unclear. From germline, CDR1 is SGHTS and CDR2 YDEGEE. Trimming cost V 0 bases and J 4 bases, with 11 bases left between them. The CDR3 is 14 residues long. This CDR3 is CASSLAGLVYEQYF. The CDR3 DNA reads TGTGCCAGCAGCTTGGCCGGGCTGGTATACGAGCAGTACTTC.

This rearrangement joins TRBV6-5 to TRBJ1-2; D is possibly TRBD1 (6 bases). CDR3 length equals 15 residues. V was shortened by 0 bases and J by 2 bases, with 10 bases between the two germline ends. Germline-derived CDR1 and CDR2 are MNHEY and SVGAGI. CDR3 bases: TGTGCCAGCAGTTACTCGAGGGGGGAAAACTATGGCTACACCTTC. Translation: CASSYSRGENYGYTF.

The V and J genes are TRBV4-2 and TRBJ1-1, with D unresolved. The CDR3 has 14 residues. V was clipped by 3 bases and J by 1 base, with 9 bases between them. CDR1 is LGHNA, CDR2 YNFKEQ, per germline. The CDR3, as DNA: TGTGCCAGCAGCCAGGGCAGTTCGAACACTGAAGCTTTCTTT. Protein sequence: CASSQGSSNTEAFF.

The chain recombines TRBV4-3 with TRBJ2-1; 8 bases are shared with TRBD2. This CDR3 is built from 17 residues. Losses at the gene ends were 0 bases for V and 4 bases for J; bases not matched to a gene: 8. Germline V gene sequence: CDR1 LGHNA, CDR2 YSLEER. In DNA form, the CDR3 reads TGCGCCAGCAGCCAAGATTTGGATAGCGGGGTGTACAATGAGCAGTTCTTC. Translating it yields CASSQDLDSGVYNEQFF.

This chain connects TRBV18 to TRBJ1-3, with D uncertain. The CDR3 is made up of 15 amino acids. Germline assignment: CDR1 KGHSH and CDR2 LQKENI. Trimming removed 4 bases at V and 6 bases at J, with 16 bases between. The CDR3 spells CASSLRSGIENTIYF. The CDR3 DNA sequence: TGTGCCAGCTCACTCCGTTCTGGGATCGAAAACACCATATATTTT.

The rearrangement links TRBV6-1 to TRBJ2-2; D ambiguous. From germline, CDR1 is MNHNS and CDR2 SASEGT. V shed 7 bases and J shed 8 bases, with 14 bases lying between them. The CDR3 has 13 amino acids. The CDR3 loop is CASNPGPSGELFF. In nucleotides, the CDR3 is TGTGCCAGCAACCCCGGACCTTCGGGGGAGCTGTTTTTT.

V is TRBV10-3 and J is TRBJ2-1, with 7 bases matching TRBD1. Trimming at V came to 5 bases and at J to 5 bases, leaving 15 bases not matched to a gene. Germline V gene lookup returns CDR1 ENHRY and CDR2 SYGVKD. The CDR3 has 17 amino acids. This chain's CDR3 is CAISRVTGRGSNNEQFF. The CDR3 DNA is TGTGCCATCAGTAGAGTCACGGGCAGGGGGTCAAACAATGAGCAGTTCTTC.

The rearrangement joins TRBV4-1 to TRBJ2-3; 7 positions agree with TRBD2. V trimming: 0 bases; J trimming: 4 bases; junction bases outside the gene matches: 10. The CDR3 runs 17 residues. From germline, CDR1 is MGHRA and CDR2 YSYEKL. The CDR3 is CASSQERETSVADTQYF. CDR3 sequence (DNA): TGCGCCAGCAGCCAAGAAAGGGAAACTAGCGTCGCAGATACGCAGTATTTT.

V usage is TRBV6-5 and J usage is TRBJ2-7; TRBD2 is a possible D gene (6 bases). Trimming stripped 2 bases from V and 0 bases from J, with 14 bases between. CDR3 length equals 16 residues. Germline-derived CDR1 and CDR2 are MNHEY and SVGAGI. In DNA, the CDR3 is TGTGCCAGCAGTTACCACGGCGGACTAAGCTCCTACGAGCAGTACTTC. Translated, it gives CASSYHGGLSSYEQYF.

As for this clone: Other DNA sequences from this sample encode an identical CDR3 as well. The rearrangement uses TRBV18 and TRBJ2-5, with a possible D match to TRBD1 (6 bases). V was clipped by 3 bases and J by 3 bases, with 14 bases between them. The CDR3 spans 15 residues. Germline CDR1 is KGHSH and CDR2 is LQKENI. The CDR3, as DNA: TGTGCCAGCTCACCCGGAGCTGGGGGCGAAGAGACCCAGTACTTC. Translating it yields CASSPGAGGEETQYF.

This chain connects TRBV6-6 to TRBJ2-3; D is unresolved. This CDR3 comprises 14 residues. Between the trimmed V and J ends, which lost 4 bases and 2 bases, there was a span of 10 bases. Germline CDR1 reads MNHNY; CDR2 reads SVGAGI (reference sequence). This CDR3 reads CASSSGHPTDTQYF. The CDR3 DNA is TGTGCCAGCAGTTCTGGGCACCCCACAGATACGCAGTATTTT.

This chain uses TRBV19 with TRBJ1-2; 10 bases are a match to TRBD1. The V and J ends lost 7 bases and 4 bases, in that order; junction bases with no gene match: 6. Germline V gene sequence: CDR1 LNHDA, CDR2 SQIVND (reference sequence). The CDR3 loop spans 14 amino acids. CDR3 coding DNA: TGTGCCAGTACGTCGGACAGGGGGATCTATGGCTACACCTTC. Residues: CASTSDRGIYGYTF.

Concerning this clone: Other DNA sequences in this sample translate to the same CDR3. V is TRBV7-9 and J is TRBJ2-7; weak D call: TRBD1 (5 bases). The V end was cut by 0 bases, the J end by 2 bases, with 8 bases between. CDR1 and CDR2 (germline): SEHNR, FQNEAQ (reference sequence). The CDR3 has 14 residues. CDR3: CASSLAGQTYEQYF. The CDR3 region has the DNA TGTGCCAGCAGCTTAGCCGGACAAACCTACGAGCAGTACTTC.

The chain links TRBV2 to TRBJ2-5, with D possibly matching TRBD1 (6 bases). V lost 4 bases to trimming and J lost 5 bases, with 8 bases between them. In germline, CDR1 is SNHLY, CDR2 FYNNEI. This CDR3 is built from 12 residues. Here the CDR3 DNA reads TGTGCCAGCAGTGTCGACAGGGAGACCCAGTACTTC. It encodes CASSVDRETQYF.

The chain carries TRBV11-3 and TRBJ2-1, with 7 bases matching TRBD1. V gave up 0 bases and J gave up 8 bases; unmatched junction bases: 1. The CDR3 runs 13 residues. In germline, CDR1 is SGHNT, CDR2 YENEEA. CDR3 loop: CASSLDQGDEQFF. The CDR3 bases are TGTGCCAGCAGCTTAGACCAGGGGGATGAGCAGTTCTTC.

V usage is TRBV7-2 and J usage is TRBJ2-7, with D possibly matching TRBD2 (5 bases). The CDR3 is 15 amino acids. Germline V gene lookup returns CDR1 SGHTA and CDR2 FQGNSA. V lost 1 base to trimming and J lost 2 bases, with 12 bases between them. CDR3 amino acids: CASSLGASSPYEQYF. The CDR3 nucleotides are TGTGCCAGCAGCTTAGGGGCTAGCAGCCCCTACGAGCAGTACTTC.

The genes are TRBV19 and TRBJ1-2, with no clear D. Germline V gene lookup returns CDR1 LNHDA and CDR2 SQIVND (reference sequence). V was trimmed by 5 bases and J by 2 bases, leaving 12 bases between them. The CDR3 length is 14 residues. CDR3: CASSALSGNYGYTF. The CDR3 DNA reads as TGTGCCAGTAGTGCCCTCTCGGGGAACTATGGCTACACCTTC. Full variable domain (rest looked up from reference TRBV19 and TRBJ1-2): DGGITQSPKYLFRKEGQNVTLSCEQNLNHDAMYWYRQDPGQGLRLIYYSQIVNDFQKGDIAEGYSVSREKKESFPLTVTSAQKNPTAFYLCASSALSGNYGYTFGSGTRLTVV.

V is TRBV11-1 and J is TRBJ2-5, with D unresolved. V was pared by 2 bases and J by 5 bases, with 15 bases between. This CDR3 is 15 amino acids long. CDR1 SGHAT and CDR2 FQDESV come from the germline V gene (reference sequence). CDR3 sequence: CASSLRSQRRETQYF. CDR3 bases: TGTGCCAGCAGCTTAAGATCACAGCGACGGGAGACCCAGTACTTC.

The chain uses TRBV28 and TRBJ1-4; D unresolved. The CDR3 contains 16 residues. V shed 5 bases and J shed 5 bases, with 18 bases lying between them. Germline V gene data show CDR1 as MDHEN and CDR2 as SYDVKM. The CDR3 bases are TGTGCCAGCAGTCCCCCCGATGGCGGCCGAAATGAAAAACTGTTTTTT. It is translated as CASSPPDGGRNEKLFF.